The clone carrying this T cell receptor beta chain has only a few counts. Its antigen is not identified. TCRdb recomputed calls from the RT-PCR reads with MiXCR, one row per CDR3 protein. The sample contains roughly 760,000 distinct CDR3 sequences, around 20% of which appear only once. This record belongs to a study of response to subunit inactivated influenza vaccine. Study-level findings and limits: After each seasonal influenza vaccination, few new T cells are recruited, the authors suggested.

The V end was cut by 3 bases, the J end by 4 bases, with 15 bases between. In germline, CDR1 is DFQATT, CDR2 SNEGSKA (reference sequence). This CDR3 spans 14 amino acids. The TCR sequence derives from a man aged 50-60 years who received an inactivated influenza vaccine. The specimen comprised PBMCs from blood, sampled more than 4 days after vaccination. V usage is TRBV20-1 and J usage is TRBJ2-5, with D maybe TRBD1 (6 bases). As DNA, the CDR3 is TGCAGTGCTAGGGACAGCCGGACCGTAGAGACCCAGTACTTC. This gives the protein CSARDSRTVETQYF.